The 30 T cell receptor beta chains given below trace back to one sample, sequenced in a study of T-cell reconstitution after alpha-beta-depleted transplantation in children. Preparation of the TCRbeta library used unique molecular identifiers. TCRdb fed the PCR reads into MiXCR, producing one record per CDR3 protein. Of fewer than 120,000 distinct CDR3 sequences in the sample, under 13% were seen once. Source: PBMCs from the stem cell graft donor, taken from the stem cell graft. These receptors were obtained from a human donor who donated a stem cell graft to a child with acute lymphoblastic leukemia.

There are many counts of this clonotype. The rearrangement links TRBV5-1 to TRBJ1-2, with D uncertain. Per germline, CDR1 SGHRS and CDR2 YFSETQ. The CDR3 has 13 residues. V was shortened by 4 bases and J by 4 bases, with 11 bases between the two germline ends. DNA of the CDR3: TGCGCCAGCAGCCCCGGTATCGTCTATGGCTACACCTTC. This codes for CASSPGIVYGYTF.

There are many counts of this clonotype. The genes are TRBV27 and TRBJ2-3; a possible D gene is TRBD2 (6 bases). Germline V lookup: CDR1 MNHEY, CDR2 SMNVEV (reference sequence). This CDR3 contains 13 residues. With 6 bases removed from V and 10 bases from J, the gap between germline ends came to 17 bases. CDR3 residues: CASRTARLGSQYF. The CDR3, as DNA: TGTGCCAGCAGAACCGCCCGACTAGGCTCGCAGTATTTT.

This clonotype has a count of ten or more. The chain couples TRBV11-3 to TRBJ1-1, with TRBD1 identical over 8 bases. Germline trimming cut 2 bases from V and 0 bases from J; bases unmatched to any gene: 11. Germline V lookup: CDR1 SGHNT, CDR2 YENEEA. This CDR3 comprises 18 residues. The CDR3 region has the DNA TGTGCCAGCAGCTTACGATCAGGGACAGGAACTTTGAACACTGAAGCTTTCTTT. Amino acid sequence: CASSLRSGTGTLNTEAFF.

As to this clonotype: This could be a read error, since a much larger clone is one nucleotide away. The chain has TRBV20-1 and TRBJ2-5; TRBD1 agrees at 7 bases. CDR1 is DFQATT and CDR2 is SNEGSKA in the germline V gene (reference sequence). The CDR3 has 17 residues. The CDR3 protein is CRARDLSWLQGEETQYF. CDR3 nucleotides: TGCCGTGCTAGAGATCTCTCCTGGCTTCAGGGGGAAGAGACCCAGTACTTC.

This clonotype has ten or more counts. V usage is TRBV4-3 and J usage is TRBJ1-1; the D gene is possibly TRBD1 (5 bases). This CDR3 is 13 amino acids long. Trimming pared 3 bases from V and 9 bases from J, leaving 14 bases between. From germline, CDR1 is LGHNA and CDR2 YSLEER. The CDR3 protein is CASSQVPGPQAFF. In DNA, the CDR3 is TGCGCCAGCAGCCAGGTCCCGGGACCTCAAGCTTTCTTT.

This clonotype has ten or more counts. The J gene is TRBJ2-7, the V gene TRBV7-2; the match to TRBD2 covers 8 bases. Trimming removed 5 bases from V and 2 bases from J; junction bases left unmatched: 8. In germline, CDR1 is SGHTA, CDR2 FQGNSA. The CDR3 has 15 amino acids. The CDR3, as DNA: TGTGCCAGCAGCCCCTTTGGCGGGGGGCCCTACGAGCAGTACTTC. This encodes CASSPFGGGPYEQYF. The full variable domain, its missing parts supplied by reference TRBV7-2 and TRBJ2-7, is GAGVSQSPSNKVTEKGKDVELRCDPISGHTALYWYRQSLGQGLEFLIYFQGNSAPDKSGLPSDRFSAERTGGSVSTLTIQRTQQEDSAVYLCASSPFGGGPYEQYFGPGTRLTVT.

In its sample, this clonotype was seen many times. This rearrangement joins TRBV28 to TRBJ1-5; 10 nucleotides line up with TRBD1. This CDR3 has 17 amino acids. The trim removed 5 bases at V and 6 bases at J, leaving 13 bases unmatched. Germline-derived CDR1 and CDR2 are MDHEN and SYDVKM. CDR3: CASSRDRGSSSAQPQHF. The CDR3 nucleotides read TGTGCCAGCAGTAGGGACAGGGGATCTTCAAGCGCTCAGCCCCAGCATTTT.

This clonotype was counted at least ten times. The chain links TRBV12-3 or TRBV12-4 to TRBJ2-5; D unclear. Trimming left V 4 bases short and J 5 bases short, with 17 bases between. This CDR3 spans 15 amino acids. The CDR3 bases are TGTGCCAGCAGTTCTTGGAGTCATGTAGAGGAGACCCAGTACTTC. Its protein product is CASSSWSHVEETQYF.

This clonotype was counted at least ten times. The rearrangement links TRBV7-2 to TRBJ1-5; D is ambiguous. Germline V gene sequence: CDR1 SGHTA, CDR2 FQGNSA. This CDR3 region has 9 residues. Trimming stripped 5 bases from V and 16 bases from J, with 9 bases between. DNA of the CDR3: TGTGCCAGCAGCAACTGGGGACATTTT. It is translated as CASSNWGHF.

This clonotype was observed many times. The chain uses TRBV20-1 and TRBJ2-7; perhaps TRBD2 as D (5 bases). V was cut by 3 bases and J by 6 bases, with 12 bases left in between. The CDR3 has 12 amino acids. The germline gives CDR1 DFQATT, CDR2 SNEGSKA (reference sequence). The CDR3 DNA reads TGCAGTGCTAGTGGGAGAGTCAGCGAGCAGTACTTC. Protein sequence: CSASGRVSEQYF.

The chain has TRBV12-3 or TRBV12-4 and TRBJ2-2, with 8 bases identical to TRBD2. This CDR3 region has 18 residues. Here the CDR3 DNA reads TGTACCTGCAGGTGGGGTCTCCGGGAGGGCCAGGGCACCGGGGAGCTGTTTTTT. It translates to CTCRWGLREGQGTGELFF.

This clonotype was detected many times. CDR3 residues: CASSLGWEVTDTQYF. The CDR3 DNA follows: TGTGCCAGCAGTTTGGGGTGGGAGGTTACAGATACGCAGTATTTT. This chain uses TRBV12-3 or TRBV12-4 with TRBJ2-3; D might be TRBD2 (6 bases). CDR3 length equals 15 residues. Trimming pared 3 bases from V and 3 bases from J, leaving 13 bases between.

The chain combines TRBV6-5 with TRBJ2-1; 7 bases agree with TRBD1. CDR3 length: 14 residues. Germline V gene lookup returns CDR1 MNHEY and CDR2 SVGAGI. V shed 2 bases and J 7 bases; nucleotides not matched to a gene: 5. The CDR3 loop is CASSYGRGSNEQFF. For the CDR3, the DNA is TGTGCCAGCAGTTACGGCAGGGGGAGTAATGAGCAGTTCTTC.

This clonotype was seen repeatedly, ten times or more. The rearrangement joins TRBV5-1 to TRBJ2-1; D possibly uses TRBD1 or TRBD2 (5 bases each). Trimming took 4 bases from V and 5 from J, leaving 19 bases between them. The CDR3 contains 16 residues. The germline V gene has CDR1 SGHRS and CDR2 YFSETQ. This chain's CDR3 is CASSAPRVSVDNEQFF. In DNA form, the CDR3 reads TGCGCCAGCAGCGCCCCCAGGGTTAGCGTCGACAATGAGCAGTTCTTC.

This clonotype has a count of ten or more. J is TRBJ2-7 and V is TRBV7-2, with D hard to call. Germline V lookup: CDR1 SGHTA, CDR2 FQGNSA. V lost 2 bases and J 0 bases, leaving 8 bases between the germline ends. The CDR3 is 14 amino acids. CDR3 sequence reads: CASSLSGDSYEQYF. As DNA, the CDR3 is TGTGCCAGCAGCTTAAGTGGCGACTCCTACGAGCAGTACTTC.

This clonotype was seen at least ten times. This chain uses TRBV5-5 with TRBJ2-1, with a weak D call TRBD2 (5 bases). This CDR3 spans 12 amino acids. CDR1 and CDR2 (germline): SGHKS, YYEKEE (reference sequence). Trimming left V 6 bases short and J 3 bases short, with 7 bases between. CDR3 residues: CASTRGYNEQFF. As DNA, the CDR3 is TGTGCCAGCACCCGGGGCTACAATGAGCAGTTCTTC.

This clonotype was seen at least ten times. V is TRBV27 and J is TRBJ2-7; the D gene is possibly TRBD2 (5 bases). This CDR3 has 11 amino acids. V was cut by 5 bases and J by 12 bases, with 14 bases left in between. CDR1 is MNHEY, CDR2 SMNVEV, per germline (reference sequence). Here the CDR3 DNA reads TGTGCCAGCAGTCCCCCTGCGGGTAGGTACTTC. Residues: CASSPPAGRYF.

The chain carries TRBV5-1 and TRBJ2-3; D is unresolved. The CDR3 has 13 amino acids. The germline V gene has CDR1 SGHRS and CDR2 YFSETQ. Trimming took off 0 bases at V and 4 bases at J, with 6 bases between the two ends. CDR3 protein: CASSLVLSDTQYF. The CDR3, as DNA: TGCGCCAGCAGCTTGGTTTTGTCAGATACGCAGTATTTT.

This clonotype was seen at least ten times. The chain recombines TRBV5-1 with TRBJ1-1, with TRBD1 as a possible D gene (5 bases). Germline V gene lookup returns CDR1 SGHRS and CDR2 YFSETQ. Trimming cost V 0 bases and J 2 bases, with 11 bases left between them. CDR3 length: 15 amino acids. CDR3 DNA sequence: TGCGCCAGCAGCTTGGTGCCAGGGCTAAACACTGAAGCTTTCTTT. This codes for CASSLVPGLNTEAFF.

This clonotype was detected many times. This sequence joins TRBV6-1 and TRBJ1-6, with D possibly TRBD1 on 6 matching bases. This CDR3 has 14 residues. Germline V lookup: CDR1 MNHNS, CDR2 SASEGT. The V end lost 6 bases, the J end lost 7 bases, and 13 bases lay between the germline ends. CDR3 DNA: TGTGCCAGCAGCAACGGGGGCCGGAATTCACCCCTCCACTTT. Translating gives CASSNGGRNSPLHF.

This clonotype was recorded at least ten times. Possible read error: a much larger clone is one base away. The V and J genes are TRBV7-9 and TRBJ2-2; no clear D. The ends were cut back, 1 base at V and 5 bases at J, with 2 bases in the middle. This CDR3 spans 12 amino acids. From germline, CDR1 is SEHNR and CDR2 FQNEAQ (reference sequence). DNA for the CDR3: TGTGCCAGCAGCTTAGAGACCGGGGAGCTGTTTTTT. Encoded protein: CASSLETGELFF.

Many counts were recorded for this clonotype. The rearrangement uses TRBV2 and TRBJ2-7; TRBD2 aligns across 11 bases. The CDR3 loop spans 14 amino acids. Trimming took 5 bases from V and 5 from J; bases not matched to a gene: 5. CDR1 is SNHLY, CDR2 FYNNEI, per germline. The DNA for the CDR3 is TGTGCCAGCAGTTATAGCGGGAGGGCAGACGAGCAGTACTTC. Amino acids: CASSYSGRADEQYF.

This clonotype was seen repeatedly, ten times or more. The rearrangement uses TRBV5-1 and TRBJ2-5; 11 bases are shared with TRBD2. V lost 2 bases, J lost 5 bases, and 5 bases stayed unmatched. The CDR3 is made up of 15 amino acids. Germline loops: CDR1 SGHRS, CDR2 YFSETQ. In DNA form, the CDR3 reads TGCGCCAGCAGCTTTAGCGGGGGGGCCGAGGAGACCCAGTACTTC. Translating it yields CASSFSGGAEETQYF.

This clonotype came up many times. The CDR3 DNA reads as TGCAGCGTTGAAGAGCCCAGCAGTTCCTACGAGCAGTACTTC. Amino acids: CSVEEPSSSYEQYF. The chain combines TRBV29-1 with TRBJ2-7; D is uncertain. From germline, CDR1 is SQVTM and CDR2 ANQGSEA. The CDR3 is 14 residues long. V lost 0 bases to trimming and J lost 1 base, with 10 bases between them.

This clonotype was picked up many times. The chain joins TRBV5-1 to TRBJ2-7, with 9 bases aligning to TRBD1. V shed 3 bases, J shed 7 bases, and the junction held 11 bases outside the gene matches. Looked up from germline, CDR1 is SGHRS and CDR2 is YFSETQ. The CDR3 length is 15 residues. The CDR3 loop is CASSSIRTGVSEQYF. Here the CDR3 DNA reads TGCGCCAGCAGCTCCATTCGGACAGGGGTGAGTGAGCAGTACTTC.

In this sample, this clonotype turned up many times. This chain joins TRBV10-3 and TRBJ2-1, with D unresolved. Germline V CDR1 and CDR2: ENHRY, SYGVKD. V was pared by 5 bases and J by 8 bases, with 10 bases between. CDR3 length: 12 residues. This CDR3 is CAISSPPDEQFF. The CDR3 DNA reads TGTGCCATCAGTTCCCCTCCGGATGAGCAGTTCTTC.

In this sample, this clonotype turned up many times. This rearrangement joins TRBV20-1 to TRBJ2-3, with TRBD1 matching 9 bases. V shed 0 bases and J 6 bases; nucleotides not matched to a gene: 7. The CDR3 sequence is 15 residues long. CDR1 is DFQATT and CDR2 is SNEGSKA in the germline V gene (reference sequence). In nucleotides, the CDR3 is TGCAGTGCTAGAGAAAGGGACAGGGTAGTGGATACGCAGTATTTT. It yields the protein CSARERDRVVDTQYF.

This clonotype occurred many times. This chain uses TRBV12-3 or TRBV12-4 with TRBJ1-5; D uncertain. This CDR3 contains 12 residues. V lost 6 bases to trimming and J lost 5 bases, with 8 bases between them. The CDR3 reads CASSPDHQPQHF. The CDR3 bases are TGTGCCAGCAGCCCCGACCATCAGCCCCAGCATTTT.

This clonotype was counted many times. The rearrangement joins TRBV12-3 or TRBV12-4 to TRBJ2-6; unclear D gene. V was clipped by 3 bases and J by 0 bases, with 6 bases between them. The CDR3 totals 15 residues. The CDR3 protein is CASSFPLSGANVLTF. The CDR3 nucleotides are TGTGCCAGCAGTTTTCCCCTCTCTGGGGCCAACGTCCTGACTTTC.

This clonotype showed up many times. This chain joins TRBV3-1 and TRBJ2-2; D not resolved. This CDR3 is built from 11 residues. V lost 4 bases, J lost 4 bases, and 1 base lay in between. Germline CDR1 is LGHDT and CDR2 is YNNKEL (reference sequence). This chain's CDR3 is CASSRTGELFF. CDR3 DNA: TGTGCCAGCAGCCGCACCGGGGAGCTGTTTTTT.